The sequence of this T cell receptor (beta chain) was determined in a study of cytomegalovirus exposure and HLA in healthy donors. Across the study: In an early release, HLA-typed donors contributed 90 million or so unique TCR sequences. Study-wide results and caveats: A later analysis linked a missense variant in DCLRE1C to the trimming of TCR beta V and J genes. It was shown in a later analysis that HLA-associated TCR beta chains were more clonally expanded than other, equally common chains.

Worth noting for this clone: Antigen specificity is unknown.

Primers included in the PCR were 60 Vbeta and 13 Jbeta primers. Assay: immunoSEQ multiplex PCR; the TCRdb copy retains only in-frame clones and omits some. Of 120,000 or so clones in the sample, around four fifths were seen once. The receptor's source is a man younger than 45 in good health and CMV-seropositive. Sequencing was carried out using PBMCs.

The CDR3 spells CASSSTGGATEAFF. CDR3 nucleotides: TGTGCCAGTAGTTCGACAGGGGGCGCGACTGAAGCTTTCTTT. This chain connects TRBV19 to TRBJ1-1, with 10 bases that match TRBD1. Germline V gene sequence: CDR1 LNHDA, CDR2 SQIVND (reference sequence). CDR3 length: 14 residues. V lost 5 bases and J lost 5; bases outside the gene matches: 5.